This TCR beta chain was recorded in a study of blood T cell repertoires in COVID-19. Study-level information: Some COVID-19 samples were acute and others convalescent; all came from the United States, Italy and Spain. T cells, B-cell-depleted T cells, or PBMCs supplied cDNA or gDNA.

Authors' analysis steps: Nucleated cell number was recorded as an estimate derived from reference gene primer amplification. Measured with immunoSEQ multiplex PCR; TCRdb has only the in-frame clones, and not every one. From that table come the V and J calls and clone size; the DNA was used to work out D and trimming. The sample records 63,000 or so clones, 88% being singletons. Per germline, CDR1 KGHSH and CDR2 LQKENI. The CDR3 has 16 amino acids. Trimming took off 0 bases at V and 5 bases at J, with 13 bases between the two ends. The sequencing input was peripheral blood. The clonotype comes from a human donor in a cohort sampled during active COVID-19. The V call is TRBV18, the J call TRBJ2-2; D is perhaps TRBD1 (6 bases). DNA of the CDR3: TGTGCCAGCTCACCACCGGGACAAAGGGGGACCGGGGAGCTGTTTTTT. Translating it yields CASSPPGQRGTGELFF.